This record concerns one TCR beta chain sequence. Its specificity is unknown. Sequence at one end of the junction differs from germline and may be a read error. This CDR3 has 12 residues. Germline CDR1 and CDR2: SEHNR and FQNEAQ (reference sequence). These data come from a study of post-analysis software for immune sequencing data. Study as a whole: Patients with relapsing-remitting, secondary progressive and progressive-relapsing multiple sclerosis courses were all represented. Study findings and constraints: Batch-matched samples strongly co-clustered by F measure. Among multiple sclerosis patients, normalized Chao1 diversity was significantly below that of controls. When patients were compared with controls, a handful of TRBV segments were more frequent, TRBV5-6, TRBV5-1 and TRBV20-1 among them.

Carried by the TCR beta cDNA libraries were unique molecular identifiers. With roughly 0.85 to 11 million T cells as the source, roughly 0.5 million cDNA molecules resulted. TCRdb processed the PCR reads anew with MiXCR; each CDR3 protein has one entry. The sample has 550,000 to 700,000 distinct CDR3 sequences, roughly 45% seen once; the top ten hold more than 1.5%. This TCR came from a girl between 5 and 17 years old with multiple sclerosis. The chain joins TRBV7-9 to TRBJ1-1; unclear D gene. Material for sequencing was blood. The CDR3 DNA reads TGTGCCAGCAGCTTACCGAGCACTGAAACTTTCTTT. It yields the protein CASSLPSTETFF. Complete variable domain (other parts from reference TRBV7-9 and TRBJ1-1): DTGVSQNPRHKITKRGQNVTFRCDPISEHNRLYWYRQTLGQGPEFLTYFQNEAQLEKSRLLSDRFSAERPKGSFSTLEIQRTEQGDSAMYLCASSLPSTETFFGQGTRLTVV.